One sample yielded the 19 T cell receptor beta chains listed below, sequenced in a study of T cells after yellow fever vaccination (dated by TCRdb to about 2019). Library generation was performed with 5' RACE. The sequencer was an Illumina HiSeq 2500. The public reads were run again by TCRdb, first through fastp at Q25 and then through MiXCR, and only productive beta chains were kept. Merged by CDR3 protein, the rows form single entries marked with the most common genes and DNA. In this sample the table shows 300,000 or so distinct CDR3 sequences, over 10% of which occur a single time. Together, the top ten hold around 0.49% of the sample. The treatment or condition label corresponds to: live attenuated yellow fever vaccine strain. The sequencing here drew on CD4+ T cells sorted from PBMCs, taken 45 days after the yellow fever booster vaccination. These receptors came from a man younger than 40 who received the YFV17D yellow fever vaccine.

This clonotype was observed a handful of times. The chain uses TRBV5-4 and TRBJ2-5, with no clear D. This CDR3 is built from 12 residues. Germline-derived CDR1 and CDR2 are SGHNT and YYREEE (reference sequence). Trimming cost V 4 bases and J 3 bases, with 7 bases left between them. CDR3 sequence reads: CASSEVEETQYF. CDR3 in DNA: TGTGCCAGCAGCGAAGTGGAAGAGACCCAGTACTTC.

The chain joins TRBV5-1 to TRBJ2-2, with unresolved D. The CDR3 length is 13 residues. V lost 0 bases to trimming and J lost 6 bases, with 6 bases between them. CDR1 and CDR2 (germline): SGHRS, YFSETQ. CDR3 sequence (DNA): TGCGCCAGCAGCTTGGAGATGGCCGGGGAGCTGTTTTTT. Protein: CASSLEMAGELFF.

The CDR3 DNA sequence: TGTGCCAGCAGCTTTCTGGGCGCCATCTGGGAGCAGTACTTC. As protein: CASSFLGAIWEQYF. The rearrangement uses TRBV5-5 and TRBJ2-7; D call uncertain. The V gene's germline CDR1 is SGHKS and CDR2 YYEKEE (reference sequence). CDR3 size: 14 residues. The V and J ends lost 2 bases and 7 bases respectively, with 16 bases between them. The variable domain in full, with the rest retrieved from reference TRBV5-5 and TRBJ2-7, is DAGVTQSPTHLIKTRGQQVTLRCSPISGHKSVSWYQQVLGQGPQFIFQYYEKEERGRGNFPDRFSARQFPNYSSELNVNALLLGDSALYLCASSFLGAIWEQYFGPGTRLTVT.

The gene calls are TRBV11-3 and TRBJ2-1; 12 nucleotides line up with TRBD2. Unmatched junction bases numbered 10, after V lost 3 bases and J lost 7 bases. Germline assignment: CDR1 SGHNT and CDR2 YENEEA. The CDR3 is 17 amino acids. As DNA, the CDR3 is TGTGCCAGCAGCTTGAGTCCTAGCGGGAGGGCCTCAAATGAGCAGTTCTTC. Translated, it gives CASSLSPSGRASNEQFF.

The chain has TRBV9 and TRBJ1-2; D gene unclear. Germline assignment: CDR1 SGDLS and CDR2 YYNGEE. The CDR3 totals 14 residues. Trimming shortened V by 0 bases and J by 6 bases, and 12 bases separated the two germline ends. The CDR3 sequence: CASSVAERGNGYTF. The CDR3 DNA sequence: TGTGCCAGCAGCGTAGCTGAACGTGGGAATGGCTACACCTTC.

The chain carries TRBV2 and TRBJ2-1; the D gene is possibly TRBD2 (6 bases). CDR1 and CDR2 (germline): SNHLY, FYNNEI. The CDR3 loop spans 13 amino acids. Trimming removed 2 bases from V and 12 bases from J, with 14 bases in between. The CDR3 DNA reads TGTGCCAGCAGTGAACGCGGGAAGGGAACGCAGTTCTTC. Its translation is CASSERGKGTQFF.

This clonotype was picked up a small number of times. V gene TRBV6-5 combines with J gene TRBJ1-6; D unclear. Trimming removed 3 bases from V and 7 bases from J, with 16 bases in between. Germline assignment: CDR1 MNHEY and CDR2 SVGAGI. The CDR3 is made up of 16 amino acids. The CDR3 sequence: CASSYLRGLGNSPLHF. As DNA, the CDR3 is TGTGCCAGCAGTTATCTACGGGGTCTAGGGAATTCACCCCTCCACTTT.

This clonotype was counted between two and nine times. The CDR3 sequence: CASSLLGNQPQHF. In DNA, the CDR3 is TGTGCCAGCAGTTTATTGGGCAATCAGCCCCAGCATTTT. V and J are TRBV12-3 or TRBV12-4 and TRBJ1-5, with unresolved D. This CDR3 is built from 13 residues. The V gene lost 2 bases and the J gene lost 2 bases, with 4 bases spanning the gap.

This clonotype occurred a few times. CDR3 amino acids: CASRGLAGSNEQYF. CDR3 in DNA: TGTGCCAGCAGAGGACTAGCGGGAAGCAACGAGCAGTACTTC. The chain uses TRBV27 and TRBJ2-7; 12 bases are shared with TRBD2. CDR1 is MNHEY and CDR2 is SMNVEV in the germline V gene (reference sequence). The CDR3 runs to 14 residues. With V trimmed by 6 bases and J by 5 bases, 5 bases remained unmatched.

The table lists this clonotype with a count of one. A read error may be the cause here, since a much bigger clone is one base away. The J gene is TRBJ2-7, the V gene TRBV3-1, with D possibly being TRBD1 (5 bases). Germline V lookup: CDR1 LGHDT, CDR2 YNNKEL (reference sequence). CDR3 length: 14 residues. The chain's CDR3 is CSSSQGIDGYEQYF. DNA for the CDR3: TGTTCCAGCAGCCAGGGCATCGACGGCTACGAGCAGTACTTC.

The chain couples TRBV20-1 to TRBJ2-3; possible D gene TRBD2, 5 bases. The CDR3 contains 15 residues. Trimming took off 4 bases at V and 0 bases at J, with 14 bases between the two ends. In germline, CDR1 is DFQATT, CDR2 SNEGSKA (reference sequence). The CDR3 loop reads CSAKMRRPSTDTQYF. The CDR3 region has the DNA TGCAGTGCTAAAATGCGGAGGCCTAGCACAGATACGCAGTATTTT.

This chain joins TRBV20-1 and TRBJ2-3; maybe TRBD1 (5 bases). Germline V gene data show CDR1 as DFQATT and CDR2 as SNEGSKA (reference sequence). The CDR3 is made up of 14 amino acids. Trimming removed 6 bases at V and 4 bases at J, with 17 bases between. CDR3 loop: CSARQGPAADTQYF. The CDR3 DNA follows: TGCAGTGCCCGCCAGGGCCCTGCGGCAGATACGCAGTATTTT.

This clonotype was seen a handful of times. This rearrangement joins TRBV23-1 to TRBJ1-1; the D is unclear. TRBV23-1 has ORF status, its function being uncertain. This CDR3 comprises 14 residues. V was clipped by 7 bases and J by 1 base, with 13 bases between them. The CDR3 here is CASTPPGPNTEAFF. The CDR3, as DNA: TGCGCCAGCACCCCCCCAGGCCCGAACACTGAAGCTTTCTTT.

The rearrangement uses TRBV6-1 and TRBJ2-5, with D tentatively TRBD1 or TRBD2 (5 bases each). Germline CDR1 reads MNHNS; CDR2 reads SASEGT. The CDR3 is 15 amino acids. V lost 7 bases and J 3 bases, leaving 18 bases between the germline ends. This CDR3 reads CASNPPGRREETQYF. Written as DNA, the CDR3 is TGTGCCAGCAATCCTCCGGGACGCAGGGAAGAGACCCAGTACTTC.

This clonotype was counted between two and nine times. V and J are TRBV29-1 and TRBJ2-7; D uncertain. CDR1 SQVTM and CDR2 ANQGSEA come from the germline V gene. There are 12 residues in the CDR3. Trimming took off 4 bases at V and 2 bases at J, with 9 bases between the two ends. The chain's CDR3 is CSVVVRTYEQYF. Here the CDR3 DNA reads TGCAGCGTTGTGGTCAGAACCTACGAGCAGTACTTC.

The chain joins TRBV12-3 or TRBV12-4 to TRBJ2-1; 13 bases line up with TRBD2. The CDR3 has 15 residues. V lost 6 bases and J lost 7; bases outside the gene matches: 6. The DNA of the CDR3 is TGTGCCAGCAGAAAACTAGCGGGAGGGCCGAATGAGCAGTTCTTC. This codes for CASRKLAGGPNEQFF.

The chain links TRBV30 to TRBJ2-7; TRBD1 agrees at 8 bases. CDR3 length: 12 residues. Trimming took 1 base from V and 6 from J; bases not matched to a gene: 2. Germline V lookup: CDR1 GTSNPN, CDR2 SVGIG (reference sequence). This CDR3 is CAWSAQGVEQYF. The CDR3 nucleotides read TGTGCCTGGAGTGCACAGGGGGTCGAGCAGTACTTC.

The CDR3 coding sequence is TGTGCCAGCAGCCCGAGGGACAGCTCTGGAAACACCATATATTTT. Protein sequence: CASSPRDSSGNTIYF. The chain links TRBV7-2 to TRBJ1-3; TRBD1 aligns across 7 bases. V lost 5 bases to trimming and J lost 0 bases; unmatched junction nucleotides: 4. CDR1 and CDR2 (germline): SGHTA, FQGNSA. The CDR3 has 15 amino acids.

This clonotype has only a few counts. V is TRBV28 and J is TRBJ2-3; tentative D call: TRBD1 (5 bases). This CDR3 contains 14 residues. In germline, CDR1 is MDHEN, CDR2 SYDVKM. The germline V and J ends were trimmed by 7 bases and 2 bases, with 13 bases remaining between them. Written as DNA, the CDR3 is TGTGCCAGCAACTATCGACAGCCCACAGATACGCAGTATTTT. Protein sequence: CASNYRQPTDTQYF.